The entry that follows covers one T cell receptor (beta chain) sequence. Antigen: not known. PCR was performed using 60 Vbeta and 13 Jbeta primers. The method was immunoSEQ multiplex PCR; TCRdb's version includes in-frame clones alone and lacks a portion of them. The data contain over 85,000 clones, approximately 83% of them singletons. The data belong to a study of cytomegalovirus exposure and HLA in healthy donors. About the study: There were 100 million to 120 million unique TCR beta sequences, drawn from 150 million to 200 million T cells, in an earlier analysis.

Notes on the study in general: HLA alleles showed associations with 15,000 to 20,000 TCR beta sequences in a later analysis, at a 0.05 false discovery rate.

The germline V gene has CDR1 SGHTA and CDR2 FQGNSA. The CDR3 consists of 13 residues. V gave up 2 bases and J gave up 3 bases, with 5 bases separating them. This clonotype was sampled from a man aged 40-55 years in good health and CMV-seronegative. The rearrangement joins TRBV7-2 to TRBJ2-1; D gene uncertain. Sequencing input: PBMCs. CDR3 bases: TGTGCCAGCAGCTTAAACAGCTACAATGAGCAGTTCTTC. Translated, it gives CASSLNSYNEQFF. The complete variable domain, with remaining parts taken from reference TRBV7-2 and TRBJ2-1, reads GAGVSQSPSNKVTEKGKDVELRCDPISGHTALYWYRQSLGQGLEFLIYFQGNSAPDKSGLPSDRFSAERTGGSVSTLTIQRTQQEDSAVYLCASSLNSYNEQFFGPGTRLTVL.